The sequence of this T cell receptor beta chain was determined in a study of cytomegalovirus exposure and HLA in healthy donors. As for the study in general: A later analysis reported the roughly 130 validation repertoires used the same platform as the roughly 670 first-cohort repertoires.

While the first cohort had 600 to 800 subjects, the donors belonged to the separate validation cohort of about 110 subjects. Points from the study as a whole: Associated with cytomegalovirus, according to the listing, were fewer than 200 TCR beta chains.

The CDR3 has 16 amino acids. With 4 bases clipped from V and 7 bases from J, the junction kept 12 bases outside the gene matches. In germline, CDR1 is SGHNT, CDR2 YYREEE (reference sequence). With respect to this clone: What it binds is not known.

Data came from immunoSEQ multiplex PCR; TCRdb stores just in-frame clones and leaves some out. Of 250,000 to 300,000 clones in the sample, around 86% were seen once. The material sequenced was PBMCs. The clonotype originates from a woman between 18 and 29 years old in good health and CMV-seronegative. The rearrangement uses TRBV5-4 and TRBJ2-7; 12 bases align to TRBD2. CDR3 nucleotides: TGTGCCAGCAGCCTGGGACTAGCGGGTCAATACGGGGAGCAGTACTTC. Amino acids: CASSLGLAGQYGEQYF.